This TCR beta chain was identified during a study of CD8+ T cells in alopecia areata. Study-level background: The investigators scored severity in treated patients by the percentage of affected scalp area.

RNA was extracted and reverse transcribed into cDNA as the sequencing template. Generated by immunoSEQ multiplex PCR, the TCRdb table keeps only in-frame clones and is missing some. The table shows 120,000 to 150,000 clones, with roughly nine tenths occurring only once. Treatment in this sample: oral pan-JAK inhibitor, 5-10 mg twice daily. This CDR3 contains 20 residues. Germline trimming cut 0 bases from V and 2 bases from J; bases unmatched to any gene: 12. Germline V lookup: CDR1 SGDLS, CDR2 YYNGEE. Study findings and constraints: Higher clonality was seen in lesional scalp than in normal scalp, especially in alopecia totalis/universalis. When scalp samples are sequenced, resident alphabeta T cells of normal skin are also captured. Persistence of many expanded lesional clones was seen in scalp and blood during tofacitinib.

About this clone: Its antigen is unknown.

The source was CD8+ T cells sorted from blood, collected at week 4, from a patient treated with tofacitinib. The receptor was derived from a human donor with alopecia areata. The chain joins TRBV9 to TRBJ2-7, with 15 nucleotides matching TRBD2. The CDR3 loop is CASSVVPGGLAGGAPYEQYF. DNA of the CDR3: TGTGCCAGCAGCGTAGTGCCGGGCGGACTAGCGGGGGGGGCGCCCTACGAGCAGTACTTC.